A single sample gave rise to the 5 T cell receptor beta chains below, sequenced in a study of shared T cell receptors in the human thymus. TCRdb's copy holds only in-frame clones and misses some; the assay was immunoSEQ multiplex PCR. The sample holds about 710,000 clones, about 89% seen once. These data also featured in a second study, about human thymus T cells.

Sequencing input: thymocytes. All receptors derive from a boy under three years old with a congenital heart defect.

About this clone itself: Other nucleotide sequences from this sample produce the same CDR3. The V gene is TRBV5-1, the J gene TRBJ1-1; 7 nucleotides match TRBD1. J gave up 6 bases and V 0 bases, and 2 bases lay outside the gene matches. CDR1 SGHRS and CDR2 YFSETQ come from the germline V gene. The CDR3 has 13 residues. As DNA, the CDR3 is TGCGCCAGCAGCTTGGGGCAGGGGGCTGAAGCTTTCTTT. Residues: CASSLGQGAEAFF.

J is TRBJ2-1 and V is TRBV9, with 7 bases identical to TRBD2. The V gene end was trimmed by 4 bases and the J gene end by 7 bases; junction bases not matched to a gene: 14. CDR1 and CDR2 (germline): SGDLS, YYNGEE. The CDR3 is made up of 16 amino acids. This CDR3 reads CASSPRWGGISNEQFF. The CDR3 region has the DNA TGTGCCAGCAGCCCAAGGTGGGGGGGGATATCAAATGAGCAGTTCTTC. Looking up the rest from reference TRBV9 and TRBJ2-1 gives the full variable domain: DSGVTQTPKHLITATGQRVTLRCSPRSGDLSVYWYQQSLDQGLQFLIQYYNGEERAKGNILERFSAQQFPDLHSELNLSSLELGDSALYFCASSPRWGGISNEQFFGPGTRLTVL.

V usage is TRBV28 and J usage is TRBJ2-7, with a tentative D call TRBD2 (6 bases). Germline CDR1 is MDHEN and CDR2 is SYDVKM. The CDR3 runs 14 residues. V lost 4 bases, J lost 0 bases, and 10 bases lay in between. This chain's CDR3 is CASSYTEGSYEQYF. DNA for the CDR3: TGTGCCAGCAGTTACACGGAGGGCTCCTACGAGCAGTACTTC.

The genes are TRBV4-3 and TRBJ2-7, with 14 bases lining up with TRBD2. Trimming took 0 bases from V and 2 from J; bases not matched to a gene: 6. The CDR3 extends over 18 amino acids. Germline V gene sequence: CDR1 LGHNA, CDR2 YSLEER. The CDR3 coding sequence is TGCGCCAGCAGCCAAGATAAAGGGACTAGCGGGAGAACCTACGAGCAGTACTTC. It is translated as CASSQDKGTSGRTYEQYF.

This clone turned up a few times. The chain combines TRBV19 with TRBJ1-5; TRBD1 is a possible D gene (5 bases). V was shortened by 5 bases and J by 2 bases, with 7 bases between the two germline ends. From germline, CDR1 is LNHDA and CDR2 SQIVND (reference sequence). CDR3 size: 13 residues. For the CDR3, the DNA is TGTGCCAGTAGTGTCAGGGGCAATCAGCCCCAGCATTTT. It codes for CASSVRGNQPQHF.